Given below is one TCR beta chain in context. The target antigen is unknown. The germline V gene has CDR1 LNHDA and CDR2 SQIVND (reference sequence). CDR3 length: 15 amino acids. The libraries of TRB cDNA were constructed through 5' RACE using UMI labels. TCRdb re-called the 5' RACE reads and shows each CDR3 protein once, DNA omitted. The listing contains around 96,000 distinct CDR3 sequences. This sample was taken from a study of CXCR3-negative and CXCR3-positive naive CD8 T cells. Whole-study results and caveats: CXCR3-expressing naive cells carried TRB CDR3s more hydrophobic than those of CXCR3-negative naive cells. Each naive subset displayed comparably high diversity, whereas memory CD8+ cells displayed much lower diversity. Similar TRBV-TRBJ gene usage was seen in naive CXCR3-negative and CXCR3-positive cells, but not in memory cells.

The TCR sequence derives from a human donor in good health. Some clones in this sample may be carry-over from other donors' samples. The chain joins TRBV19 to TRBJ1-5. The sequencing sample was made of naive CXCR3- CD8+ T cells from blood. Subset of the sample: CD45RO-CCR7+CD27+CD95- naive CD8+ T cells lacking CXCR3 (TNR3-). The CDR3 is CASSITEYSNQPQHF.